What follows describes a single T cell receptor (beta chain). This entry belongs to a study of blood T cell repertoires in COVID-19. Study summary: Samples taken during acute and convalescent COVID-19 were collected in the United States, Italy and Spain. PBMCs, B-cell-depleted T cells, or T cells were the source of the cDNA or gDNA that made up the material.

Germline lookup yields CDR1 MDHEN and CDR2 SYDVKM. V lost 3 bases to trimming and J lost 5 bases, with 19 bases between them. CDR3 length equals 16 residues. Per the authors' pipeline: How many nucleated cells were present was estimated from reference gene primer amplification. Here immunoSEQ multiplex PCR was the method, and the copy in TCRdb shows in-frame clones only, minus some. The V and J calls and clone size come from that table; D and trimming were worked out from the DNA. Among 150,000 to 200,000 clones listed, more than 65% were seen once. The source of this sequence is a man in his 70s with active or convalescent COVID-19. Sequenced: peripheral blood. The chain combines TRBV28 with TRBJ1-2; possible D gene TRBD1, 6 bases. This chain's CDR3 is CASSFARGKIGYGYTF. The CDR3 DNA follows: TGTGCCAGCAGTTTCGCCAGGGGTAAGATTGGATATGGCTACACCTTC.